This record looks at one T cell receptor (beta chain) sequence and its context. Its target is not known. This CDR3 has 15 amino acids. Between the trimmed V and J ends, which lost 1 base and 10 bases, there was a span of 19 bases. CDR1 and CDR2 (germline): SGHTA, FQGNSA. These data originate in a study of T cell repertoires in cytomegalovirus infection. Looking at the study overall: Both recently identified HLA-C-restricted and well-studied HLA-B-restricted CMV epitopes were used in the study. Both a matching HLA type and CMV infection were indicated by public TCR beta signatures. General study points: Cumulative public TCR beta family frequency identified CMV carriers with the relevant HLA. CMV-specific TCR beta clonotypes restricted by HLA-C dominated the ex vivo response.

In TCRdb, the reads were re-called with MiXCR into one record per CDR3 protein. Of about 570,000 distinct CDR3 sequences listed, about 39% are singletons. The source material was cultured PBMCs, sampled from culture after CMV antigen stimulation. This sequence was found in a human donor in good health (CMV status not recorded). Some clones in this sample may be carry-over from other donors' samples. The chain joins TRBV7-2 to TRBJ1-1; D uncertain. The CDR3 protein is CASSLVSPDLRGAFF. The CDR3, as DNA: TGTGCCAGCAGCTTAGTCTCTCCAGATCTCCGGGGAGCTTTCTTT.